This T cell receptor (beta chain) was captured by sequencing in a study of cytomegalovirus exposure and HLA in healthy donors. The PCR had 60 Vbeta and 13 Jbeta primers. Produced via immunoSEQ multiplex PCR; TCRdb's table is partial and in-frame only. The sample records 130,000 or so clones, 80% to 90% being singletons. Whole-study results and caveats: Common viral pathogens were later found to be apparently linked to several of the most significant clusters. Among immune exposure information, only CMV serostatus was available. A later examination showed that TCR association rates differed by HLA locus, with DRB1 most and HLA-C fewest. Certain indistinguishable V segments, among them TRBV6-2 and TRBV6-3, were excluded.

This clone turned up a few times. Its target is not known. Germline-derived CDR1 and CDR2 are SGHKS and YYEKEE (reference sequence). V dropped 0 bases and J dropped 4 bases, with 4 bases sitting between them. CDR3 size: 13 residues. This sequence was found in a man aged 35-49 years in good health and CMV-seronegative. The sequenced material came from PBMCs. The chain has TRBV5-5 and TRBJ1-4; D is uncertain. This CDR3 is CASSLGDNEKLFF. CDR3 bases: TGTGCCAGCAGCTTGGGAGATAATGAAAAACTGTTTTTT.